Presented here are 28 T cell receptor beta chains from one specimen sequenced in a study of regulatory T cells in long-lasting Graves disease. Assembly of TCR beta libraries relied on iRepertoire HTBI primers together with Arm-PCR of CDR3 regions. Each CDR3 protein gets one entry after TCRdb re-called the multiplex PCR reads with MiXCR. The sample lists under 300,000 distinct CDR3 sequences; over 20% were seen once. The time point: newly diagnosed GD, antithyroid drugs for less than 3 months. PBMCs provided the RNA from which the TCR library was made. Specimen: peripheral blood mononuclear cells (PBMCs), collected at new diagnosis, from a patient treated with antithyroid drugs. The receptor set was obtained from a female donor with Graves disease.

There are many counts of this clonotype. This chain joins TRBV12-3 or TRBV12-4 and TRBJ2-5, with TRBD1 matching 8 bases. J was trimmed by 10 bases and V by 8 bases; bases with no gene match: 21. The CDR3 is 16 residues long. CDR3 amino acids: CASGPTTGGTFVNQYF. The CDR3, as DNA: TGTGCCAGCGGTCCTACTACAGGGGGAACCTTTGTCAACCAGTACTTC.

In its sample, this clonotype was seen a few times. The CDR3 coding sequence is TGTGCCAGCAGCGTCGACAGGAACACTGAAGCTTTCTTT. This gives the protein CASSVDRNTEAFF. The rearrangement joins TRBV4-2 to TRBJ1-1; weak D call: TRBD1 (5 bases). Germline V gene lookup returns CDR1 LGHNA and CDR2 YNFKEQ. The CDR3 totals 13 residues. V lost 5 bases to trimming and J lost 1 base, with 8 bases between them.

The chain carries TRBV5-1 and TRBJ2-5, with D maybe TRBD1 (7 bases). With 2 bases removed from V and 5 bases from J, the gap between germline ends came to 16 bases. Per germline, CDR1 SGHRS and CDR2 YFSETQ. This CDR3 is built from 15 residues. DNA of the CDR3: TGCGCCAGCAGCTTAAGCTCAGGGGGGCACGAGACCCAGTACTTC. It encodes CASSLSSGGHETQYF.

This clonotype came up many times. The chain combines TRBV7-2 with TRBJ2-7, with 10 bases identical to TRBD2. Germline V lookup: CDR1 SGHTA, CDR2 FQGNSA. J was trimmed by 0 bases and V by 4 bases; bases with no gene match: 6. CDR3 length: 16 residues. Here the CDR3 DNA reads TGTGCCAGCAGCTCGGAAGCGGGAGGGAGCTCCTACGAGCAGTACTTC. Translating gives CASSSEAGGSSYEQYF.

This clonotype was seen only a few times. With a far larger clone one base away, a read error is the likely cause. The J gene is TRBJ2-1, the V gene TRBV20-1; 14 bases agree with TRBD2. The J call may be incorrect, as the DNA end agrees better with TRBJ2-5. CDR1 is DFQATT and CDR2 is SNEGSKA in the germline V gene (reference sequence). The CDR3 has 15 residues. The DNA of the CDR3 is TGCAGTGCCCCGACTAGCGGGGGGGGGTGGGAGACCCAGTACTTC. It encodes CSAPTSGGGWETQYF.

Ten or more counts support this clonotype. CDR3 loop: CASTSPGTDTGELFF. In DNA, the CDR3 is TGCGCCAGCACGAGTCCAGGGACAGACACCGGGGAGCTGTTTTTT. The rearrangement links TRBV10-2 to TRBJ2-2; 7 bases line up with TRBD1. CDR1 is WSHSY, CDR2 SAAADI, per germline. This CDR3 region has 15 residues. The J segment lost 3 bases and the V segment lost 7 bases, leaving 8 bases of the junction unmatched.

V gene TRBV24-1 combines with J gene TRBJ2-1, with D maybe TRBD2 (6 bases). CDR3 length equals 14 residues. The germline gives CDR1 KGHDR, CDR2 SFDVKD. Trimming took off 3 bases at V and 4 bases at J, with 9 bases between the two ends. The CDR3: CATSDHGGYNEQFF. CDR3 nucleotide sequence: TGTGCCACCAGTGATCATGGGGGGTACAATGAGCAGTTCTTC.

This clonotype was detected many times. This chain uses TRBV5-1 with TRBJ2-3; 10 bases are a match to TRBD2. V lost 4 bases to trimming and J lost 2 bases; unmatched junction nucleotides: 7. This CDR3 region has 16 residues. From germline, CDR1 is SGHRS and CDR2 YFSETQ. The CDR3 protein is CASSARTSGTTDTQYF. The DNA of the CDR3 is TGCGCCAGCAGCGCCAGGACTAGCGGAACCACAGATACGCAGTATTTT.

This clonotype was counted ten times or more. V gene TRBV6-5 combines with J gene TRBJ2-7, with TRBD2 matching over 8 bases. CDR1 MNHEY and CDR2 SVGAGI come from the germline V gene. Trimming at V came to 2 bases and at J to 3 bases, leaving 6 bases not matched to a gene. This CDR3 spans 15 amino acids. The CDR3 sequence: CASSYVPGLVYEQYF. CDR3 nucleotides: TGTGCCAGCAGTTACGTCCCGGGACTAGTCTACGAGCAGTACTTC.

The J gene is TRBJ2-3, the V gene TRBV4-2; D may match TRBD1 or TRBD2 (5 bases each). CDR1 is LGHNA and CDR2 is YNFKEQ in the germline V gene. The CDR3 is 17 amino acids. The germline V and J ends were trimmed by 2 bases and 7 bases, with 22 bases remaining between them. CDR3 bases: TGTGCCAGCAGCCAAACTAAATACCTCCGGGACGCAAATACGCAGTATTTT. It translates to CASSQTKYLRDANTQYF.

This clonotype was seen repeatedly, ten times or more. This sequence joins TRBV20-1 and TRBJ1-5; 9 nucleotides line up with TRBD1. This CDR3 comprises 15 residues. The ends lost 3 bases at V and 5 bases at J; junction bases unmatched: 8. Germline CDR1 is DFQATT and CDR2 is SNEGSKA (reference sequence). CDR3 nucleotide sequence: TGCAGTGCTAGGTTCGGGACAGGGAGCGATCAGCCCCAGCATTTT. It codes for CSARFGTGSDQPQHF.

Note on this clonotype: A far larger clone is a single base away, which makes a read error likely. This chain uses TRBV3-1 with TRBJ2-7; the D gene is possibly TRBD2 (5 bases). CDR3 length equals 12 residues. The V gene lost 6 bases and the J gene lost 2 bases, with 8 bases spanning the gap. Germline CDR1 LGHDT, CDR2 YNNKEL (reference sequence). CDR3 region: CASREVAYEQYF. The DNA of the CDR3 is TGTGCCAGCAGGGAGGTGGCCTACGAGCAGTACTTC.

This clonotype was counted between two and nine times. A much bigger clone sits one base away, suggesting this may be a read error. The chain combines TRBV29-1 with TRBJ1-1, with TRBD1 identical over 7 bases. The CDR3 runs to 16 residues. Germline values: CDR1 SQVTM, CDR2 ANQGSEA. V shed 7 bases, J shed 3 bases, and the junction held 17 bases outside the gene matches. The CDR3 reads CSAKTTGSGEDTEAFF. For the CDR3, the DNA is TGCAGCGCGAAAACGACAGGGAGTGGGGAGGACACTGAAGCTTTCTTT. Using reference TRBV29-1 and TRBJ1-1 for the parts outside the CDR3, the full variable domain is SAVISQKPSRDICQRGTSLTIQCQVDSQVTMMFWYRQQPGQSLTLIATANQGSEATYESGFVIDKFPISRPNLTFSTLTVSNMSPEDSSIYLCSAKTTGSGEDTEAFFGQGTRLTVV.

This clonotype was counted ten times or more. V and J are TRBV2 and TRBJ2-3, with 9 bases lining up with TRBD2. CDR3 size: 15 residues. Germline CDR1 and CDR2: SNHLY and FYNNEI. With 7 bases clipped from V and 8 bases from J, the junction kept 13 bases outside the gene matches. This CDR3 is CASTATSGGGGTQYF. The CDR3 region has the DNA TGTGCCAGCACGGCGACTAGCGGTGGCGGAGGTACGCAGTATTTT.

This clonotype was picked up a small number of times. The V gene is TRBV5-1, the J gene TRBJ1-2, with D possibly matching TRBD1 (6 bases). This CDR3 comprises 14 residues. V lost 4 bases, J lost 1 base, and 11 bases lay in between. CDR1 is SGHRS and CDR2 is YFSETQ in the germline V gene. DNA for the CDR3: TGCGCCAGCAGCCGACGACAGGATAACTATGGCTACACCTTC. This encodes CASSRRQDNYGYTF.

The rearrangement joins TRBV9 to TRBJ2-3; maybe TRBD1 (5 bases). The length of the CDR3 is 15 residues. With 10 bases removed from V and 0 bases from J, the gap between germline ends came to 18 bases. Germline CDR1 reads SGDLS; CDR2 reads YYNGEE. The CDR3 region is CAGSTGHHSTDTQYF. CDR3 bases: TGTGCCGGCTCAACCGGACACCATAGCACAGATACGCAGTATTTT.

The chain links TRBV7-2 to TRBJ1-2; 12 bases are shared with TRBD1. V was pared by 5 bases and J by 7 bases, with 8 bases of the junction left unmatched. Germline-derived CDR1 and CDR2 are SGHTA and FQGNSA. The CDR3 runs to 15 residues. CDR3 sequence reads: CASSRRGQGASGYTF. The CDR3, as DNA: TGTGCCAGCAGCAGGCGGGGACAGGGGGCAAGTGGCTACACCTTC.

This clonotype showed up just a few times. This could be a read error, since a much larger clone is one nucleotide away. The chain employs TRBV5-4 and TRBJ2-5; 7 bases agree with TRBD1. The length of the CDR3 is 15 residues. CDR1 and CDR2 (germline): SGHNT, YYREEE (reference sequence). The chain's CDR3 is CASSFEDRFQEAQYF. The CDR3 DNA follows: TGTGCCAGCAGCTTCGAGGACAGGTTCCAAGAGGCCCAGTACTTC.

This clonotype was observed at least ten times. The V and J genes are TRBV5-1 and TRBJ2-7, with 7 bases that match TRBD1. The V gene's germline CDR1 is SGHRS and CDR2 YFSETQ. The V segment lost 6 bases and the J segment 1 base; nucleotides outside the gene matches: 7. This CDR3 region has 14 residues. The CDR3 region has the DNA TGCGCCAGCACCAGGGACAGTACGTCCTACGAGCAGTACTTC. Residues: CASTRDSTSYEQYF.

The chain links TRBV20-1 to TRBJ2-2; 10 bases line up with TRBD2. Per germline, CDR1 DFQATT and CDR2 SNEGSKA (reference sequence). V lost 5 bases and J lost 6; bases outside the gene matches: 6. The CDR3 is 14 residues long. The CDR3 loop is CSALAGEDPGELFF. CDR3 DNA sequence: TGCAGTGCTCTAGCGGGAGAAGATCCCGGGGAGCTGTTTTTT.

The rearrangement joins TRBV11-2 to TRBJ2-1; D may be TRBD2 (5 bases). The CDR3 contains 12 residues. The ends were cut back, 4 bases at V and 5 bases at J, with 6 bases in the middle. Germline values: CDR1 SGHAT, CDR2 FQNNGV. The CDR3 DNA is TGTGCCAGCAGCTATAGCGACAATGAGCAGTTCTTC. Translated: CASSYSDNEQFF.

This clonotype was detected many times. The chain links TRBV20-1 to TRBJ2-1, with TRBD2 identical over 12 bases. With 3 bases clipped from V and 4 bases from J, the junction kept 4 bases outside the gene matches. The CDR3 contains 15 residues. Per the germline V gene, CDR1 is DFQATT and CDR2 is SNEGSKA (reference sequence). The CDR3 region is CSASAGLAGYNEQFF. Here the CDR3 DNA reads TGCAGTGCTAGTGCGGGACTAGCGGGTTACAATGAGCAGTTCTTC.

V and J are TRBV5-1 and TRBJ2-3, with a weak D call TRBD2 (7 bases). In germline, CDR1 is SGHRS, CDR2 YFSETQ. The CDR3 is made up of 17 amino acids. V was trimmed by 0 bases and J by 4 bases, leaving 18 bases between them. The CDR3, as DNA: TGCGCCAGCAGCTTGGCCTGGGGACGGGGGGCGTCAGATACGCAGTATTTT. It encodes CASSLAWGRGASDTQYF.

A few counts support this clonotype. The CDR3 region is CASSSGGQENIQYF. CDR3 DNA: TGTGCCAGCAGCTCAGGGGGCCAGGAAAACATTCAGTACTTC. The chain couples TRBV7-9 to TRBJ2-4, with 8 bases matching TRBD1. The V segment lost 4 bases and the J segment 5 bases; nucleotides outside the gene matches: 4. This CDR3 has 14 amino acids. Germline CDR1 reads SEHNR; CDR2 reads FQNEAQ (reference sequence).

This clonotype was detected many times. V and J are TRBV6-2 or TRBV6-3 and TRBJ1-5; D is unresolved. The V end lost 2 bases, the J end lost 6 bases, and 17 bases lay between the germline ends. The CDR3 has 16 amino acids. Germline assignment: CDR1 MNHEY and CDR2 SVGEGT. In DNA form, the CDR3 reads TGTGCCAGCAGTTACATCGGGCAGCGCGGCAGTCAGCCCCAGCATTTT. Protein product: CASSYIGQRGSQPQHF.

This clonotype was recorded many times. V gene TRBV5-6 combines with J gene TRBJ1-2, with 7 bases lining up with TRBD1. Germline V CDR1 and CDR2: SGHDT, YYEEEE. Losses at the gene ends were 4 bases for V and 1 base for J; bases not matched to a gene: 7. CDR3 length: 15 amino acids. Written as DNA, the CDR3 is TGTGCCAGCAGCGCCTGGGACAGCGTTAACTATGGCTACACCTTC. Its translation: CASSAWDSVNYGYTF.

V gene TRBV2 combines with J gene TRBJ2-1, with 8 bases fitting TRBD1. V lost 6 bases and J lost 8; bases outside the gene matches: 9. Germline CDR1 is SNHLY and CDR2 is FYNNEI. This CDR3 has 14 residues. Written as DNA, the CDR3 is TGTGCCAGCAGGGGCCAGGGGGCGAGCGATGAGCAGTTCTTC. Encoded protein: CASRGQGASDEQFF.

This clonotype was counted at least ten times. The chain carries TRBV25-1 and TRBJ2-7; 8 nucleotides agree with TRBD2. The length of the CDR3 is 19 residues. With V trimmed by 0 bases and J by 6 bases, 19 bases remained unmatched. Germline loops: CDR1 MGHDK, CDR2 SYGVNS. In DNA form, the CDR3 reads TGTGCCAGCAGTGAATATCCGCTTAAGGCGGGGGGAACCTCTACCGAGCAGTACTTC. Residues: CASSEYPLKAGGTSTEQYF.